The 27 T cell receptor beta chains below all came from one sample that was sequenced in a study of blood T cell repertoires in COVID-19. The assay was immunoSEQ multiplex PCR, and TCRdb's table has in-frame clones only and misses some. The sample contains some 80,000 clones, about 93% of which appear only once. Sequences were obtained from peripheral blood. The receptor source for this set is a woman of 80 years or more with acute or convalescent COVID-19.

The CDR3 reads CASSLTLAGGWNEQFF. CDR3 sequence (DNA): TGTGCCAGCAGTTTGACACTAGCGGGGGGGTGGAATGAGCAGTTCTTC. V gene TRBV6-5 combines with J gene TRBJ2-1; 13 nucleotides agree with TRBD2. J lost 7 bases, V lost 4 bases, and 7 bases had no gene match. Germline V gene sequence: CDR1 MNHEY, CDR2 SVGAGI. The CDR3 sequence is 16 residues long.

This clone was detected only once. V and J are TRBV5-1 and TRBJ2-7, with TRBD1 identical over 10 bases. Trimming at V came to 8 bases and at J to 3 bases, leaving 5 bases not matched to a gene. The V gene's germline CDR1 is SGHRS and CDR2 YFSETQ. CDR3 length: 13 amino acids. CDR3 bases: TGCGCCAGTATCGGGACAGGGGACTACGAGCAGTACTTC. The encoded protein is CASIGTGDYEQYF.

This rearrangement joins TRBV10-2 to TRBJ1-1; D uncertain. Per the germline V gene, CDR1 is WSHSY and CDR2 is SAAADI. V lost 6 bases to trimming and J lost 6 bases, with 17 bases between them. This CDR3 has 14 amino acids. CDR3 loop: CASRKYPDTAEAFF. In nucleotides, the CDR3 is TGCGCCAGCAGGAAGTATCCTGACACCGCTGAAGCTTTCTTT.

This chain connects TRBV5-1 to TRBJ2-2; D unresolved. V was clipped by 0 bases and J by 7 bases, with 7 bases between them. The CDR3 extends over 13 amino acids. CDR1 is SGHRS and CDR2 is YFSETQ in the germline V gene. The DNA of the CDR3 is TGCGCCAGCAGCTTGGGTCAGTACGGGGAGCTGTTTTTT. Its translation: CASSLGQYGELFF. Full variable domain (outside the CDR3, taken from reference TRBV5-1 and TRBJ2-2): KAGVTQTPRYLIKTRGQQVTLSCSPISGHRSVSWYQQTPGQGLQFLFEYFSETQRNKGNFPGRFSGRQFSNSRSEMNVSTLELGDSALYLCASSLGQYGELFFGEGSRLTVL.

This clone was observed a few times. The V gene is TRBV4-2, the J gene TRBJ2-7, with 7 bases that match TRBD2. V shed 0 bases, J shed 3 bases, and the junction held 2 bases outside the gene matches. This CDR3 has 14 amino acids. Germline V gene lookup returns CDR1 LGHNA and CDR2 YNFKEQ. The CDR3 spells CASSQEGGDYEQYF. CDR3 DNA: TGTGCCAGCAGCCAAGAGGGGGGGGACTACGAGCAGTACTTC.

The chain recombines TRBV4-1 with TRBJ2-7, with D maybe TRBD2 (5 bases). The V end was cut by 6 bases, the J end by 2 bases, with 11 bases between. CDR1 MGHRA and CDR2 YSYEKL come from the germline V gene. The CDR3 is 13 residues long. The CDR3 protein is CASSSREPYEQYF. CDR3 nucleotide sequence: TGCGCCAGCAGTTCAAGGGAGCCCTACGAGCAGTACTTC.

The chain joins TRBV19 to TRBJ1-5; 8 bases align to TRBD1. The CDR3 runs 15 residues. Germline CDR1 LNHDA, CDR2 SQIVND (reference sequence). The ends lost 5 bases at V and 3 bases at J; junction bases unmatched: 6. CDR3 in amino acids: CASSRAGGPNQPQHF. The DNA of the CDR3 is TGTGCCAGTAGTCGGGCAGGGGGCCCCAATCAGCCCCAGCATTTT.

The chain links TRBV18 to TRBJ1-6, with D tentatively TRBD1 (5 bases). The CDR3 has 15 amino acids. Trimming pared 5 bases from V and 3 bases from J, leaving 11 bases between. Germline CDR1 is KGHSH and CDR2 is LQKENI. The CDR3 bases are TGTGCCAGCTCAGACGACAGAAACTATAATTCACCCCTCCACTTT. The encoded protein is CASSDDRNYNSPLHF.

The chain combines TRBV28 with TRBJ1-1; 7 bases line up with TRBD1. Germline-derived CDR1 and CDR2 are MDHEN and SYDVKM. J lost 7 bases, V lost 5 bases, and 13 bases had no gene match. The CDR3 runs to 15 residues. CDR3 protein: CASSLRQGREFEAFF. CDR3 in DNA: TGTGCCAGCAGTCTCCGACAGGGTCGGGAATTTGAAGCTTTCTTT.

This clone was picked up one time. The chain is built from TRBV7-8 and TRBJ2-1; 7 nucleotides agree with TRBD2. V was clipped by 4 bases and J by 8 bases; unmatched bases: 5. The CDR3 contains 13 residues. Germline V gene sequence: CDR1 SGHVS, CDR2 FQNEAQ. In DNA form, the CDR3 reads TGTGCCAGCAGCTCAGGACTAGTCGATGAGCAGTTCTTC. Translation: CASSSGLVDEQFF.

The chain couples TRBV7-9 to TRBJ1-5; TRBD1 aligns across 12 bases. In germline, CDR1 is SEHNR, CDR2 FQNEAQ (reference sequence). The J segment lost 5 bases and the V segment lost 11 bases, leaving 10 bases of the junction unmatched. This CDR3 has 15 residues. For the CDR3, the DNA is TGTGCCCACGGGACAGGGGGCCTTCTGGATCAGCCCCAGCATTTT. It yields the protein CAHGTGGLLDQPQHF.

The chain joins TRBV19 to TRBJ2-2; 8 bases agree with TRBD1. The CDR3 totals 14 residues. Trimming cost V 8 bases and J 7 bases; bases outside gene matches: 9. Germline loops: CDR1 LNHDA, CDR2 SQIVND (reference sequence). The CDR3 sequence: CASRLQGAHGELFF. The CDR3 DNA is TGTGCCAGTCGTCTCCAGGGGGCGCACGGGGAGCTGTTTTTT.

This chain joins TRBV28 and TRBJ2-7; no firm D call. V was clipped by 4 bases and J by 3 bases, with 7 bases between them. Germline V gene sequence: CDR1 MDHEN, CDR2 SYDVKM. The CDR3 totals 12 residues. The CDR3 protein is CASSSLLYEQYF. DNA for the CDR3: TGTGCCAGCAGTTCCCTACTCTACGAGCAGTACTTC.

CDR3 sequence (DNA): TGTGCCACCTGGGGAGCGGGATGGGCAGATACGCAGTATTTT. Translation: CATWGAGWADTQYF. The chain has TRBV10-3 and TRBJ2-3; 7 positions agree with TRBD2. Germline V gene data show CDR1 as ENHRY and CDR2 as SYGVKD. With V trimmed by 10 bases and J by 4 bases, 11 bases remained unmatched. This CDR3 comprises 14 residues.

V is TRBV29-1 and J is TRBJ1-2; D is possibly TRBD1 (5 bases). The germline V gene has CDR1 SQVTM and CDR2 ANQGSEA. Trimming pared 0 bases from V and 1 base from J, leaving 15 bases between. The CDR3 has 16 amino acids. CDR3 in amino acids: CSVEDLSGRGNYGYTF. Here the CDR3 DNA reads TGCAGCGTTGAAGATCTCTCGGGGAGGGGTAACTATGGCTACACCTTC.

The rearrangement uses TRBV7-3 and TRBJ2-1; tentatively, D is TRBD2 (6 bases). Trimming took off 5 bases at V and 2 bases at J, with 16 bases between the two ends. This CDR3 spans 16 amino acids. CDR1 and CDR2 from the germline V gene are SGHTA and FQGTGA. DNA for the CDR3: TGTGCCAGCAGCCAAGCCTCGGGACTCCCCTACAATGAGCAGTTCTTC. Amino acid sequence: CASSQASGLPYNEQFF.

CDR3 residues: CASGDRVGANYGYTF. The CDR3 bases are TGTGCCAGCGGAGACAGGGTGGGCGCTAACTATGGCTACACCTTC. The rearrangement uses TRBV5-4 and TRBJ1-2; 7 bases match TRBD1. The CDR3 loop spans 15 amino acids. Germline V gene data show CDR1 as SGHNT and CDR2 as YYREEE (reference sequence). Trimming removed 7 bases from V and 0 bases from J; junction bases left unmatched: 9.

The chain combines TRBV7-8 with TRBJ2-1; D may be TRBD1 (6 bases). With 1 base removed from V and 4 bases from J, the gap between germline ends came to 8 bases. Per the germline V gene, CDR1 is SGHVS and CDR2 is FQNEAQ. The length of the CDR3 is 14 residues. CDR3 sequence reads: CASSLDRVYNEQFF. CDR3 nucleotides: TGTGCCAGCAGCTTAGACAGGGTGTACAATGAGCAGTTCTTC.

V and J are TRBV5-1 and TRBJ1-2; D unresolved. Germline-derived CDR1 and CDR2 are SGHRS and YFSETQ. This CDR3 comprises 14 residues. V lost 4 bases, J lost 3 bases, and 13 bases lay in between. For the CDR3, the DNA is TGCGCCAGCAGCGGAGGCTCAATCGACTATGGCTACACCTTC. Its translation: CASSGGSIDYGYTF.

This chain connects TRBV6-5 to TRBJ1-5, with D possibly being TRBD1 (6 bases). V lost 5 bases and J 3 bases, leaving 14 bases between the germline ends. In germline, CDR1 is MNHEY, CDR2 SVGAGI. CDR3 size: 15 residues. CDR3 nucleotide sequence: TGTGCCAGCAGTATATCCGACAGGCCCAATCAGCCCCAGCATTTT. Translation: CASSISDRPNQPQHF.

The chain is built from TRBV6-1 and TRBJ2-1; TRBD1 agrees at 8 bases. Losses at the gene ends were 2 bases for V and 1 base for J; bases not matched to a gene: 10. This CDR3 region has 18 residues. In germline, CDR1 is MNHNS, CDR2 SASEGT. The CDR3 bases are TGTGCCAGCAGTGAAAGCTCAGGGGGCGCCGGGTCCTACAATGAGCAGTTCTTC. Protein sequence: CASSESSGGAGSYNEQFF.

The V call is TRBV11-2, the J call TRBJ1-1; 9 bases fit TRBD1. This CDR3 comprises 18 residues. The V and J ends lost 5 bases and 1 base, in that order; junction bases with no gene match: 14. Germline V lookup: CDR1 SGHAT, CDR2 FQNNGV. The CDR3 spells CASSLKGQGPIGNTEAFF. The CDR3 DNA follows: TGTGCCAGCAGCCTTAAAGGACAGGGGCCTATTGGGAACACTGAAGCTTTCTTT.

In nucleotides, the CDR3 is TGTGCCAGCTCACCACCTTTGAACACAATTTATGGCTACACCTTC. Translated: CASSPPLNTIYGYTF. J is TRBJ1-2 and V is TRBV18; D unclear. Trimming took off 0 bases at V and 5 bases at J, with 13 bases between the two ends. This CDR3 spans 15 amino acids. CDR1 is KGHSH and CDR2 is LQKENI in the germline V gene.

The chain has TRBV7-6 and TRBJ2-7; a possible D gene is TRBD1 (6 bases). CDR3 length: 12 amino acids. Germline V gene data show CDR1 as SGHVS and CDR2 as FNYEAQ. Trimming pared 0 bases from V and 7 bases from J, leaving 7 bases between. CDR3 coding DNA: TGTGCCAGCAGCTTAGCAGGGGGTGAGCAGTACTTC. The encoded protein is CASSLAGGEQYF.

The chain carries TRBV5-1 and TRBJ2-5; a weak D match, TRBD1 (6 bases). Germline CDR1 reads SGHRS; CDR2 reads YFSETQ. V was pared by 2 bases and J by 9 bases, with 20 bases between. The CDR3 runs to 15 residues. CDR3 bases: TGCGCCAGCAGCTTAGAGGGGCCCTTCCCAGGGGCCCAGTACTTC. Translated, it gives CASSLEGPFPGAQYF.

The chain recombines TRBV9 with TRBJ2-7; D call uncertain. This CDR3 has 14 residues. Germline V gene lookup returns CDR1 SGDLS and CDR2 YYNGEE. Trimming pared 6 bases from V and 5 bases from J, leaving 18 bases between. CDR3 residues: CASTVPQVLDEQYF. The CDR3 DNA reads TGTGCCAGCACCGTCCCCCAGGTTCTCGACGAGCAGTACTTC.

There are a few counts of this clone. This chain links TRBV13 with TRBJ2-7; 9 nucleotides match TRBD1. CDR1 PRHDT and CDR2 FYEKMQ come from the germline V gene (reference sequence). The junction had 10 bases not matched to a gene; V was cut back by 3 bases and J by 4 bases. There are 16 residues in the CDR3. The CDR3 reads CASSFPSGTGNYEQYF. In DNA, the CDR3 is TGTGCCAGCAGCTTCCCCTCCGGGACAGGGAATTACGAGCAGTACTTC.